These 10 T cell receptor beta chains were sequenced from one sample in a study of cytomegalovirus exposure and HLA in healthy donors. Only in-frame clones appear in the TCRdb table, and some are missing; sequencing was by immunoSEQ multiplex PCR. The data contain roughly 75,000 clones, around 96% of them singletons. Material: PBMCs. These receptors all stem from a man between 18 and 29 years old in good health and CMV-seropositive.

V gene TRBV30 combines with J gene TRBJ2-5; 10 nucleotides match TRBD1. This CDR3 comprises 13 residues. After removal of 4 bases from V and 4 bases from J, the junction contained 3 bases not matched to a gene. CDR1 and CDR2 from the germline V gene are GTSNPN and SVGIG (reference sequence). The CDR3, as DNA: TGTGCCTGGACGACAGGGGGCGTAGAGACCCAGTACTTC. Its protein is CAWTTGGVETQYF.

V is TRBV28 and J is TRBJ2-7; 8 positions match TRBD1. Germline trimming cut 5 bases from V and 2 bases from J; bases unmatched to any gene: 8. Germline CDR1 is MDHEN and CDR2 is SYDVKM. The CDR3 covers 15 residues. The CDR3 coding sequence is TGTGCCAGCAGTCTGGGACAGGCCTCTGCCTACGAGCAGTACTTC. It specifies CASSLGQASAYEQYF. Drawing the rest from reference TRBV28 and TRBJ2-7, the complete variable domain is DVKVTQSSRYLVKRTGEKVFLECVQDMDHENMFWYRQDPGLGLRLIYFSYDVKMKEKGDIPEGYSVSREKKERFSLILESASTNQTSMYLCASSLGQASAYEQYFGPGTRLTVT.

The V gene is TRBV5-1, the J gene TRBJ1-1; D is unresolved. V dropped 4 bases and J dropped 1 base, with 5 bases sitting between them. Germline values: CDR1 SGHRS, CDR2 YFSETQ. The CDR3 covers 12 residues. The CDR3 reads CASSAGNTEAFF. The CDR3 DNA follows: TGCGCCAGCAGCGCGGGGAACACTGAAGCTTTCTTT.

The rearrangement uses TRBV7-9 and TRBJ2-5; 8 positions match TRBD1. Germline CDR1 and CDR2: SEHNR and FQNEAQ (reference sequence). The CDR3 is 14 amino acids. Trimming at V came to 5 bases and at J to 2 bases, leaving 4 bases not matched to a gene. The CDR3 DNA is TGTGCCAGCAGCCGAGGGACAGGTCAAGAGACCCAGTACTTC. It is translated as CASSRGTGQETQYF.

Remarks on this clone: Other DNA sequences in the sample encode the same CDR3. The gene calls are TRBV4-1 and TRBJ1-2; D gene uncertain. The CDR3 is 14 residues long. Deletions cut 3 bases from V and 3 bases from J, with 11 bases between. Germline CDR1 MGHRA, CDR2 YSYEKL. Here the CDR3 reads CASSQGKLYYGYTF. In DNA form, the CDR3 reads TGCGCCAGCAGCCAGGGCAAGCTGTACTATGGCTACACCTTC.

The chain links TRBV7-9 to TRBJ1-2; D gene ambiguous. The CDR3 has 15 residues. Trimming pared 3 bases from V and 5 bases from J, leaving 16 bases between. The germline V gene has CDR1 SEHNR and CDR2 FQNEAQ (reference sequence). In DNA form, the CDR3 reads TGTGCCAGCAGCTTCCCCGCGGGTTCAGCGTATGGCTACACCTTC. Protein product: CASSFPAGSAYGYTF.

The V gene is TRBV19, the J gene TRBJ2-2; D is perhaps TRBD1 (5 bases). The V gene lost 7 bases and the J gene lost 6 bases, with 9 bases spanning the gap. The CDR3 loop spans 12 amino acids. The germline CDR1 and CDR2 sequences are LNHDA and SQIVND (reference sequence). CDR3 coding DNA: TGTGCCAGTATAAGGGGTCCCGGGGAGCTGTTTTTT. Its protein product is CASIRGPGELFF.

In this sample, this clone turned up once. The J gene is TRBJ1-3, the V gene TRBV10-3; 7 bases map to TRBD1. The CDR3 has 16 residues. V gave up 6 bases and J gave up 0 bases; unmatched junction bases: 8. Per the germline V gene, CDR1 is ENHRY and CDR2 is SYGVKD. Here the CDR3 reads CAIRPRDSGSGNTIYF. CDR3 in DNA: TGTGCCATCAGACCCCGGGACAGCGGCTCTGGAAACACCATATATTTT.

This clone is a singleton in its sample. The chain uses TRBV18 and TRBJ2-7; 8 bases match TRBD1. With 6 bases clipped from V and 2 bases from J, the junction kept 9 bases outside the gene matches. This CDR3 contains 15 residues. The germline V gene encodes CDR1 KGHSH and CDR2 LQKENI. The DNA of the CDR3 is TGTGCCAGCTCGCCAGGGACAGGCCGTACCTACGAGCAGTACTTC. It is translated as CASSPGTGRTYEQYF.

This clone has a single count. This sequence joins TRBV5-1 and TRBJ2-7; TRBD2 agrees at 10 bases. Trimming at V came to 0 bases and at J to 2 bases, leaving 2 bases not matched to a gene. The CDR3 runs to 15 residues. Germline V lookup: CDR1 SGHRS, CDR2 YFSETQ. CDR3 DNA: TGCGCCAGCAGCTTGGGGCTAGCGGGGGCCTACGAGCAGTACTTC. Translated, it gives CASSLGLAGAYEQYF.